Listed below are T cell receptor beta chains from one sample, sequenced in a study of identifying expanded T cells in peripheral blood. Repertoires were generated with immunoSEQ multiplex PCR, while TCRdb's copy carries only in-frame clones and drops some. The data contain about 100,000 clones, over 70% of them singletons. The specimen sequenced was blood. Every receptor here comes from a person aged 18 to 70 in good health. CDR3s include the opening cysteine and the closing phenylalanine or tryptophan. Fields, in order: clone size, J gene, V gene, D gene, CDR3 protein, CDR3 DNA. D genes are given only for firm matches. Size values are once, few and many counts, or a class for expanded clones, and some rows have none.

clone size: NA
J gene: TRBJ2-5
V gene: TRBV11-2
D gene: TRBD2
CDR3 protein: CASSRTSGRYETQYF
CDR3 DNA: TGTGCCAGCAGCCGGACTAGCGGGAGGTATGAGACCCAGTACTTC

clone size: NA
J gene: TRBJ2-5
V gene: TRBV7-2
D gene: NA
CDR3 protein: CASSSPGRTQYF
CDR3 DNA: TGTGCCAGCAGCTCCCCGGGAAGGACCCAGTACTTC

clone size: NA
J gene: TRBJ1-1
V gene: TRBV29-1
D gene: NA
CDR3 protein: CSVDFRRRNTEAFF
CDR3 DNA: TGCAGCGTTGATTTCCGGAGGAGGAACACTGAAGCTTTCTTT

clone size: few
J gene: TRBJ2-1
V gene: TRBV11-2
D gene: NA
CDR3 protein: CASSSPRGRGGNEQFF
CDR3 DNA: TGTGCCAGCAGCTCACCTAGAGGGAGAGGTGGGAATGAGCAGTTCTTC

clone size: NA
J gene: TRBJ2-1
V gene: TRBV11-3
D gene: TRBD1
CDR3 protein: CASSPRKGQGFNEQFF
CDR3 DNA: TGTGCCAGCAGCCCTAGAAAAGGACAGGGCTTCAATGAGCAGTTCTTC

clone size: NA
J gene: TRBJ1-2
V gene: TRBV7-9
D gene: NA
CDR3 protein: CASSQGDTPNYGYTF
CDR3 DNA: TGTGCCAGCAGTCAAGGGGATACCCCTAACTATGGCTACACCTTC

clone size: NA
J gene: TRBJ1-5
V gene: TRBV27
D gene: TRBD1
CDR3 protein: CASSPLDRGRGQPQHF
CDR3 DNA: TGTGCCAGCAGTCCCTTGGACAGGGGGAGGGGACAGCCCCAGCATTTT

clone size: NA
J gene: TRBJ1-3
V gene: TRBV5-1
D gene: TRBD1
CDR3 protein: CASSLVPGGSSGNTIYF
CDR3 DNA: TGCGCCAGCAGCTTGGTCCCAGGGGGCAGCTCTGGAAACACCATATATTTT

clone size: NA
J gene: TRBJ1-1
V gene: TRBV5-1
D gene: NA
CDR3 protein: CASSRDEMNTEAFF
CDR3 DNA: TGCGCCAGCAGCCGGGACGAGATGAACACTGAAGCTTTCTTT

clone size: few
J gene: TRBJ1-1
V gene: TRBV19
D gene: NA
CDR3 protein: CASSRDGQNTEAFF
CDR3 DNA: TGTGCCAGTAGCCGTGACGGACAGAACACTGAAGCTTTCTTT

clone size: NA
J gene: TRBJ1-2
V gene: TRBV11-3
D gene: NA
CDR3 protein: CASSLGPGPNYGYTF
CDR3 DNA: TGTGCCAGCAGCCTAGGGCCGGGCCCTAACTATGGCTACACCTTC